The 29 T cell receptor beta chains below all came from one sample that was sequenced in a study of blood T cell repertoires in COVID-19. The data were produced by immunoSEQ multiplex PCR, yet TCRdb's version contains in-frame clones alone and is incomplete. Of about 190,000 clones in the sample, roughly 82% are singletons; the top ten hold around 6%. Sequences were obtained from PBMCs or T cells enriched from blood (not recorded which). These TCRs come from a man in his forties with acute COVID-19.

The chain couples TRBV4-1 to TRBJ1-4, with 7 bases aligning to TRBD1. Trimming cost V 4 bases and J 0 bases; bases outside gene matches: 2. The CDR3 covers 15 residues. The V gene's germline CDR1 is MGHRA and CDR2 YSYEKL. This CDR3 reads CASSPGQATNEKLFF. CDR3 bases: TGCGCCAGCAGCCCCGGACAGGCAACTAATGAAAAACTGTTTTTT.

The chain has TRBV30 and TRBJ1-2; D is undetermined. The CDR3 runs 13 residues. CDR1 is GTSNPN and CDR2 is SVGIG in the germline V gene (reference sequence). Deletions cut 4 bases from V and 4 bases from J, with 13 bases between. The DNA of the CDR3 is TGTGCCTGGACCGTACAGTCAAGCTATGGCTACACCTTC. Protein: CAWTVQSSYGYTF.

The chain couples TRBV28 to TRBJ1-3; 7 nucleotides align to TRBD1. The CDR3 loop spans 11 amino acids. Germline V CDR1 and CDR2: MDHEN, SYDVKM. With V trimmed by 10 bases and J by 7 bases, 4 bases remained unmatched. The CDR3 DNA sequence: TGTGCCACCTCAGGGGGGAACACCATATATTTT. It yields the protein CATSGGNTIYF.

There are a few counts of this clone. J is TRBJ2-1 and V is TRBV29-1, with 8 bases aligning to TRBD2. Germline assignment: CDR1 SQVTM and CDR2 ANQGSEA. The CDR3 has 15 amino acids. The V segment lost 5 bases and the J segment 3 bases; nucleotides outside the gene matches: 9. CDR3 amino acids: CSVSGESGSYNEQFF. Here the CDR3 DNA reads TGCAGCGTTTCAGGAGAGAGCGGGAGCTACAATGAGCAGTTCTTC.

This rearrangement joins TRBV5-1 to TRBJ2-5; D unresolved. The V end lost 2 bases, the J end lost 5 bases, and 10 bases lay between the germline ends. There are 13 residues in the CDR3. The germline V gene has CDR1 SGHRS and CDR2 YFSETQ. CDR3 sequence reads: CASSFGVWETQYF. The CDR3 DNA reads TGCGCCAGCAGCTTTGGAGTCTGGGAGACCCAGTACTTC.

This clone was seen only once. The chain recombines TRBV5-5 with TRBJ2-7, with TRBD1 matching 7 bases. Unmatched junction bases numbered 2, after V lost 0 bases and J lost 2 bases. The germline gives CDR1 SGHKS, CDR2 YYEKEE (reference sequence). This CDR3 is 14 amino acids long. The chain's CDR3 is CASSLGQGAYEQYF. CDR3 DNA sequence: TGTGCCAGCAGCTTGGGCCAGGGGGCCTACGAGCAGTACTTC.

The CDR3 region has the DNA TGCGCCAGCAGTACAGGTTCGAACACTGAAGCTTTCTTT. Translation: CASSTGSNTEAFF. The genes are TRBV5-1 and TRBJ1-1; a weak D match, TRBD1 (5 bases). Germline V gene lookup returns CDR1 SGHRS and CDR2 YFSETQ. V was shortened by 5 bases and J by 1 base, with 9 bases between the two germline ends. The CDR3 extends over 13 amino acids.

This chain uses TRBV7-9 with TRBJ1-5; 10 bases match TRBD1. There are 14 residues in the CDR3. V dropped 4 bases and J dropped 8; count of bases not matched to a gene: 5. The germline V gene has CDR1 SEHNR and CDR2 FQNEAQ (reference sequence). CDR3 bases: TGTGCCAGCAGCTCGACAGGGGGCGGGGAGCCCCAGCATTTT. This sequence encodes CASSSTGGGEPQHF. Combining the CDR3 with reference TRBV7-9 and TRBJ1-5 gives the whole variable domain DTGVSQNPRHKITKRGQNVTFRCDPISEHNRLYWYRQTLGQGPEFLTYFQNEAQLEKSRLLSDRFSAERPKGSFSTLEIQRTEQGDSAMYLCASSSTGGGEPQHFGDGTRLSIL.

In nucleotides, the CDR3 is TGCGCCAGCAGCTTGGGTGGGACTAGCGTCAATGAGCAGTTCTTC. It codes for CASSLGGTSVNEQFF. This sequence joins TRBV5-1 and TRBJ2-1, with 10 bases aligning to TRBD2. Germline-derived CDR1 and CDR2 are SGHRS and YFSETQ. The J segment lost 6 bases and the V segment lost 0 bases, leaving 3 bases of the junction unmatched. The CDR3 extends over 15 amino acids.

This chain uses TRBV10-3 with TRBJ1-5, with D perhaps TRBD1 (6 bases). V gave up 3 bases and J gave up 9 bases, with 30 bases separating them. Per germline, CDR1 ENHRY and CDR2 SYGVKD. This CDR3 is 19 amino acids long. Here the CDR3 reads CAISERGPQQGFPESPQHF. CDR3 in DNA: TGTGCCATCAGTGAACGAGGCCCTCAACAGGGCTTCCCCGAGTCGCCCCAGCATTTT.

The chain combines TRBV28 with TRBJ1-2; D might be TRBD1 (6 bases). Trimming left V 5 bases short and J 4 bases short, with 14 bases between. Germline V gene data show CDR1 as MDHEN and CDR2 as SYDVKM. The length of the CDR3 is 14 residues. The CDR3 region has the DNA TGTGCCAGCAGTGCAAACAGGGCTGCCTATGGCTACACCTTC. Protein sequence: CASSANRAAYGYTF.

The V gene is TRBV11-2, the J gene TRBJ2-5, with 8 bases identical to TRBD1. The CDR3 sequence is 14 residues long. After removal of 5 bases from V and 5 bases from J, the junction contained 7 bases not matched to a gene. The germline CDR1 and CDR2 sequences are SGHAT and FQNNGV. CDR3 coding DNA: TGTGCCAGCAGCCGGACAGGGAGTAGGGAGACCCAGTACTTC. The encoded protein is CASSRTGSRETQYF.

The V gene is TRBV28, the J gene TRBJ2-2; 10 positions match TRBD1. This CDR3 comprises 15 residues. The V gene's germline CDR1 is MDHEN and CDR2 SYDVKM. The V gene end was trimmed by 6 bases and the J gene end by 5 bases; junction bases not matched to a gene: 6. The CDR3 DNA follows: TGTGCCAGCAGCCCGGGACAGGGGTATACCGGGGAGCTGTTTTTT. This sequence encodes CASSPGQGYTGELFF.

This clone was counted once. V gene TRBV15 combines with J gene TRBJ2-1, with D possibly being TRBD2 (6 bases). This CDR3 spans 12 amino acids. V lost 1 base, J lost 10 bases, and 8 bases lay in between. CDR1 is LNHNV, CDR2 YYDKDF, per germline (reference sequence). The CDR3 sequence: CATSRGREEQFF. The CDR3 coding sequence is TGTGCCACCAGCAGAGGGAGGGAGGAGCAGTTCTTC.

The sample holds one count of this clone. This sequence joins TRBV28 and TRBJ2-3; 9 bases are shared with TRBD2. The germline gives CDR1 MDHEN, CDR2 SYDVKM. Trimming cost V 4 bases and J 4 bases; bases outside gene matches: 3. CDR3 length: 14 residues. This CDR3 is CASSSRLAADTQYF. CDR3 sequence (DNA): TGTGCCAGCAGTTCTAGACTAGCGGCAGATACGCAGTATTTT.

The rearrangement links TRBV28 to TRBJ1-6, with TRBD1 as a possible D gene (5 bases). This CDR3 contains 13 residues. Trimming took 5 bases from V and 14 from J, leaving 16 bases between them. The germline CDR1 and CDR2 sequences are MDHEN and SYDVKM. Here the CDR3 reads CASSAMGLPTLHF. CDR3 DNA: TGTGCCAGCAGTGCCATGGGGCTTCCCACCCTCCACTTT.

The rearrangement uses TRBV7-9 and TRBJ1-5; TRBD1 matches 9 bases. Trimming removed 4 bases from V and 7 bases from J; junction bases left unmatched: 5. The CDR3 is 14 amino acids. Germline values: CDR1 SEHNR, CDR2 FQNEAQ (reference sequence). DNA for the CDR3: TGTGCCAGCAGCTCAACAGGGGGCAGGCAGCCCCAGCATTTT. It codes for CASSSTGGRQPQHF.

The genes are TRBV7-9 and TRBJ2-1; 7 bases fit TRBD2. Unmatched junction bases numbered 13, after V lost 0 bases and J lost 8 bases. CDR3 size: 17 residues. Germline V gives CDR1 SEHNR, CDR2 FQNEAQ (reference sequence). The CDR3 coding sequence is TGTGCCAGCAGCTTAGCGGGAGGGCCGATAGGTGTCGATGAGCAGTTCTTC. It is translated as CASSLAGGPIGVDEQFF. The complete variable domain, with remaining parts taken from reference TRBV7-9 and TRBJ2-1, reads DTGVSQNPRHKITKRGQNVTFRCDPISEHNRLYWYRQTLGQGPEFLTYFQNEAQLEKSRLLSDRFSAERPKGSFSTLEIQRTEQGDSAMYLCASSLAGGPIGVDEQFFGPGTRLTVL.

The J gene is TRBJ2-5, the V gene TRBV27, with TRBD1 matching over 8 bases. The CDR3 totals 15 residues. The germline V gene has CDR1 MNHEY and CDR2 SMNVEV (reference sequence). Unmatched junction bases numbered 4, after V lost 3 bases and J lost 1 base. CDR3 in amino acids: CASSFGTGSQETQYF. Written as DNA, the CDR3 is TGTGCCAGCAGTTTTGGGACAGGCTCCCAAGAGACCCAGTACTTC.

The chain employs TRBV5-5 and TRBJ2-7; TRBD2 agrees at 7 bases. Germline CDR1 and CDR2: SGHKS and YYEKEE (reference sequence). The length of the CDR3 is 15 residues. V dropped 0 bases and J dropped 3; count of bases not matched to a gene: 6. The chain's CDR3 is CASSLGGGGDYEQYF. The CDR3 DNA reads TGTGCCAGCAGCTTGGGTGGGGGGGGAGACTACGAGCAGTACTTC.

The CDR3 sequence: CASSLSTGSTEAFF. Written as DNA, the CDR3 is TGTGCCAGCAGCTTAAGTACCGGGAGCACTGAAGCTTTCTTT. This chain links TRBV7-3 with TRBJ1-1, with D hard to call. The V and J ends lost 1 base and 4 bases respectively, with 10 bases between them. The CDR3 spans 14 residues. Germline V gives CDR1 SGHTA, CDR2 FQGTGA.

Only one count was recorded for this clone. V usage is TRBV5-3 and J usage is TRBJ2-7; D gene unclear. TRBV5-3 has ORF status, its function being uncertain. This CDR3 has 16 residues. V lost 0 bases and J 6 bases, leaving 19 bases between the germline ends. For the CDR3, the DNA is TGTGCCAGAAGCTTGGCCGCCCTTCTCTCACCGGGCGAGCAGTACTTC. The encoded protein is CARSLAALLSPGEQYF.

The chain uses TRBV10-3 and TRBJ1-4; 7 nucleotides match TRBD1. The junction had 0 bases not matched to a gene; V was cut back by 0 bases and J by 5 bases. Germline values: CDR1 ENHRY, CDR2 SYGVKD. CDR3 length: 14 residues. The CDR3 DNA reads TGTGCCATCAGTGAGTCGGGACAGAATGAAAAACTGTTTTTT. It codes for CAISESGQNEKLFF.

This chain joins TRBV4-1 and TRBJ2-1; possibly TRBD2 for D (5 bases). The CDR3 is 14 amino acids. V was cut by 5 bases and J by 6 bases, with 14 bases left in between. Germline-derived CDR1 and CDR2 are MGHRA and YSYEKL. CDR3 residues: CASSAGAGVNEQFF. CDR3 coding DNA: TGCGCCAGCAGCGCAGGTGCCGGGGTCAATGAGCAGTTCTTC.

The chain uses TRBV6-5 and TRBJ2-7; maybe TRBD2 (5 bases). Germline V gene sequence: CDR1 MNHEY, CDR2 SVGAGI. Trimming removed 0 bases at V and 7 bases at J, with 10 bases between. The CDR3 is 13 residues long. The CDR3, as DNA: TGTGCCAGCAGTTACTCCCTCACGGGAGAGCAGTACTTC. This sequence encodes CASSYSLTGEQYF.

V gene TRBV9 combines with J gene TRBJ1-4; 7 bases are a match to TRBD1. After removal of 4 bases from V and 0 bases from J, the junction contained 15 bases not matched to a gene. This CDR3 is built from 19 residues. From germline, CDR1 is SGDLS and CDR2 YYNGEE. Written as DNA, the CDR3 is TGTGCCAGCAGCCCCCAAGGGGGACAGTCCCACACAACTAATGAAAAACTGTTTTTT. Encoded protein: CASSPQGGQSHTTNEKLFF.

The rearrangement links TRBV6-5 to TRBJ2-1; 12 nucleotides match TRBD2. Looked up from germline, CDR1 is MNHEY and CDR2 is SVGAGI. CDR3 length: 15 residues. The J segment lost 6 bases and the V segment lost 7 bases, leaving 7 bases of the junction unmatched. The CDR3 sequence is CASTPLAGGLNEQFF. CDR3 nucleotides: TGTGCCAGCACTCCACTAGCGGGAGGCCTCAATGAGCAGTTCTTC.

J is TRBJ2-7 and V is TRBV27, with D tentatively TRBD2 (5 bases). This CDR3 has 16 amino acids. Germline V gene data show CDR1 as MNHEY and CDR2 as SMNVEV (reference sequence). The V end was cut by 0 bases, the J end by 5 bases, with 17 bases between. The CDR3 here is CASSLSIGIARDEQYF. The CDR3 coding sequence is TGTGCCAGCAGTTTATCGATCGGGATAGCGAGGGACGAGCAGTACTTC.

The chain combines TRBV7-6 with TRBJ2-7, with a possible D match to TRBD2 (5 bases). Trimming took off 1 base at V and 0 bases at J, with 10 bases between the two ends. There are 15 residues in the CDR3. Germline V gives CDR1 SGHVS, CDR2 FNYEAQ. The CDR3 coding sequence is TGTGCCAGCAGCTTAGGAGCGGCCAGCTCCTACGAGCAGTACTTC. This gives the protein CASSLGAASSYEQYF.